The clone carrying this T cell receptor (beta chain) was counted only a few times. What it binds is unknown. One junction end does not reproduce the germline sequence, and a read error may be involved. Sorted-subset replicate PCR reactions contained approximately 190 ng DNA, corresponding to approximately 30,000 T cell genomes. Data came from immunoSEQ multiplex PCR; TCRdb stores just in-frame clones and leaves some out. Here the sample spans hundreds of thousands of clones, around four fifths being singletons. The entry originates in a study of shared clonotypes between healthy human individuals. About the study: Per donor, CD8 memory used one plate, CD8 naive used two, CD4 memory used three and CD4 naive used three.

Healthy adults negative for HIV, lacking recent acute infections or vaccinations, served as donors. Study outcomes and limitations: Represented diversity (both genetic and exposure-history) was limited by the small number of donors.

From germline, CDR1 is SGHNT and CDR2 YYREEE (reference sequence). CDR3 length: 14 amino acids. The clonotype originates from a woman aged 30 to 39 in good health. The V gene is TRBV5-4, the J gene TRBJ2-7; TRBD1 matches at 10 bases. The source material was memory CD4+ T cells sorted from blood. As for subset: CD45RA-negative fraction. The CDR3 DNA sequence: TGTGCCAGCGGCTTTGGGACAGGGGCCTACGAGCAGTACTTC. Its translation is CASGFGTGAYEQYF.